The rows below give T cell receptor beta chains drawn from one sample of a study of shared clonotypes between healthy human individuals. Generated by immunoSEQ multiplex PCR, the TCRdb table keeps only in-frame clones and is missing some. This table holds some 1,400,000 clones, around 97% found once. Sequenced sample: naive CD4+ T cells sorted from blood. These receptors all come from a man aged 25 to 45 in good health. The CDR3 runs from the conserved cysteine through the conserved F or W. The D gene is left open where the match is weak. For some rows the clone size is stated as once, few or many, or as a class when expanded; others skip it.

length,J,D,V,size,CDR3,DNA
13,TRBJ2-5,TRBD2,TRBV29-1,-,CSVHAGAQETQYF,TGCAGCGTTCACGCGGGAGCTCAAGAGACCCAGTACTTC
15,TRBJ2-7,-,TRBV7-9,-,CASSQQGAEGYEQYF,TGTGCCAGCAGCCAACAGGGAGCTGAAGGCTACGAGCAGTACTTC
15,TRBJ2-2,TRBD2,TRBV7-9,-,CASSPGGGGTGELFF,TGTGCCAGCAGCCCGGGGGGGGGCGGCACCGGGGAGCTGTTTTTT
17,TRBJ1-5,-,TRBV19,-,CASSVSPAGGSNQPQHF,TGTGCCAGTAGTGTCTCCCCCGCCGGGGGGAGCAATCAGCCCCAGCATTTT
20,TRBJ1-2,-,TRBV1,-,CTSGDRAILYGLTSNYGYTF,TGCACCAGCGGGGACAGGGCGATCCTGTATGGCCTTACCTCTAACTATGGCTACACCTTC
13,TRBJ2-3,-,TRBV29-1,-,CSVGWGPTDTQYF,TGCAGCGTTGGGTGGGGCCCCACAGATACGCAGTATTTT
13,TRBJ2-7,-,TRBV7-5,-,CVTTGTSPYEQYF,TGTGTCACCACCGGGACTAGTCCCTACGAGCAGTACTTC
15,TRBJ2-3,-,TRBV7-9,-,CASSSRDLPTDTQYF,TGTGCCAGCAGCAGCCGGGACTTACCCACAGATACGCAGTATTTT
13,TRBJ2-1,-,TRBV5-1,-,CASSLGAGDEQFF,TGCGCCAGCAGCTTAGGGGCAGGGGATGAGCAGTTCTTC
13,TRBJ1-5,-,TRBV28,-,CASRFAGDQPQHF,TGTGCCAGCAGATTTGCAGGGGATCAGCCCCAGCATTTT
15,TRBJ2-7,-,TRBV27,-,CASSSLGHISYEQYF,TGTGCCAGCAGTTCCCTTGGGCATATCTCCTACGAGCAGTACTTC
14,TRBJ1-1,TRBD1,TRBV5-4,-,CASSRGQQNTEAFF,TGTGCCAGCAGCAGGGGACAGCAGAACACTGAAGCTTTCTTT
14,TRBJ2-1,-,TRBV5-1,-,CANPPLKSYNEQFF,TGCGCCAATCCGCCACTCAAATCCTACAATGAGCAGTTCTTC
16,TRBJ2-3,TRBD1,TRBV5-5,-,CASSFRQGVTADTQYF,TGTGCCAGCAGCTTTAGACAGGGGGTCACCGCAGATACGCAGTATTTT
18,TRBJ2-5,-,TRBV7-3,once,CASSLIGGPLADQETQYF,TGTGCCAGCAGCTTAATAGGGGGGCCCCTGGCCGATCAAGAGACCCAGTACTTC
14,TRBJ2-3,-,TRBV27,-,CASRTGVSTDTQYF,TGTGCCAGCAGAACCGGGGTCAGCACAGATACGCAGTATTTT
14,TRBJ2-3,-,TRBV6-4,-,CASSDRGGTDTQYF,TGTGCCAGCAGTGACAGGGGTGGGACAGATACGCAGTATTTT
16,TRBJ1-1,-,TRBV7-9,-,CASSLSMLAGTAEAFF,TGTGCCAGCAGCTTAAGTATGTTAGCCGGGACGGCTGAAGCTTTCTTT
17,TRBJ1-2,TRBD1,TRBV10-3,-,CAISESWVRDRRFGYTF,TGTGCCATCAGTGAGTCTTGGGTCCGGGACAGGCGTTTTGGCTACACCTTC
17,TRBJ1-2,TRBD1,TRBV4-1,-,CASSPSWGGQGSLSYTF,TGCGCCAGCAGCCCGTCATGGGGGGGACAGGGAAGTCTGAGCTACACCTTC
15,TRBJ2-3,TRBD2,TRBV18,once,CASSLGLEHTDTQYF,TGTGCCAGCTCACTGGGACTAGAGCACACAGATACGCAGTATTTT
16,TRBJ1-2,-,TRBV5-1,-,CASSFLGHPSNYGYTF,TGCGCCAGCAGCTTCCTGGGACACCCCTCGAACTATGGCTACACCTTC
15,TRBJ2-1,TRBD2,TRBV2,once,CASTGGGRVSNEQFF,TGTGCCAGCACTGGGGGCGGGAGGGTTTCCAATGAGCAGTTCTTC
15,TRBJ1-3,-,TRBV5-1,-,CASSDDGYSGNTIYF,TGCGCCAGCAGCGACGACGGATACTCTGGAAACACCATATATTTT
16,TRBJ1-5,-,TRBV28,-,CASSLISGGGNQPQHF,TGTGCCAGCAGTTTAATTTCCGGGGGCGGCAATCAGCCCCAGCATTTT
16,TRBJ2-2,TRBD1,TRBV27,-,CASSLLPGQGAGELFF,TGTGCCAGCAGTCTACTACCGGGACAGGGGGCCGGGGAGCTGTTTTTT
15,TRBJ2-7,-,TRBV30,once,CAWSVRRGSGGEQYF,TGTGCCTGGAGTGTAAGAAGAGGGAGCGGCGGCGAGCAGTACTTC
15,TRBJ2-7,-,TRBV28,-,CASSLLGALPYEQYF,TGTGCCAGCAGTCTCCTCGGGGCCCTTCCCTACGAGCAGTACTTC
16,TRBJ2-3,TRBD2,TRBV28,-,CASSQAGTRYTDTQYF,TGTGCCAGCAGTCAAGCCGGGACTAGATACACAGATACGCAGTATTTT
15,TRBJ2-7,-,TRBV19,-,CASSPREVLVYEQYF,TGTGCCAGTAGTCCGCGGGAAGTCTTAGTCTACGAGCAGTACTTC
12,TRBJ2-2,-,TRBV30,-,CAWRFPTGELFF,TGTGCCTGGAGGTTCCCTACCGGGGAGCTGTTTTTT
18,TRBJ2-7,TRBD1,TRBV18,-,CASSPIGGPGTGGGEQYF,TGTGCCAGCTCACCTATTGGGGGGCCCGGGACAGGGGGCGGCGAGCAGTACTTC
18,TRBJ2-1,TRBD2,TRBV5-1,-,CASSLAPTSGRTYNEQFF,TGCGCCAGCAGCTTGGCCCCGACTAGCGGGAGAACCTACAATGAGCAGTTCTTC
14,TRBJ1-2,-,TRBV5-6,-,CASSRGQQKGGYTF,TGTGCCAGCAGCCGCGGACAGCAAAAGGGAGGCTACACCTTC
16,TRBJ2-1,TRBD2,TRBV25-1,-,CASRDAGGRLYNEQFF,TGTGCCAGCAGGGATGCGGGAGGTCGCCTTTACAATGAGCAGTTCTTC
14,TRBJ1-1,TRBD1,TRBV6-6,-,CASKETGGIAEAFF,TGTGCCAGCAAGGAGACAGGGGGGATCGCTGAAGCTTTCTTT
13,TRBJ1-2,-,TRBV18,-,CASSPRQTYGYTF,TGTGCCAGCTCACCACGCCAGACCTATGGCTACACCTTC
15,TRBJ2-1,TRBD2,TRBV13,-,CASSPGLAGVNEQFF,TGTGCCAGCAGCCCCGGACTAGCGGGAGTCAATGAGCAGTTCTTC
17,TRBJ1-4,TRBD1,TRBV7-6,-,CASSLGQGGSTNEKLFF,TGTGCCAGCAGCCTGGGACAGGGCGGGTCAACTAATGAAAAACTGTTTTTT
19,TRBJ2-1,TRBD1,TRBV14,-,CASSQITSARDRGEREQFF,TGTGCCAGCAGCCAAATTACCTCGGCCAGGGACAGGGGCGAAAGGGAGCAGTTCTTC
17,TRBJ2-2,-,TRBV25-1,-,CASSGVNRERDTGELFF,TGTGCCAGCAGTGGGGTGAACAGGGAAAGAGACACCGGGGAGCTGTTTTTT
14,TRBJ2-2,-,TRBV28,-,CASRGRPNTGELFF,TGTGCCAGCAGAGGCAGGCCGAACACCGGGGAGCTGTTTTTT